This T cell receptor beta chain was recovered during a study of spatial heterogeneity in lung cancer. The CDR3 is 15 amino acids. The V gene's germline CDR1 is LNHDA and CDR2 SQIVND (reference sequence). Trimming removed 7 bases from V and 7 bases from J, with 20 bases in between. From the 5' RACE reads, TCRdb called clonotypes with MiXCR, one entry per CDR3 protein. In the table there are about 78,000 distinct CDR3 sequences, approximately 8% of which are singletons. In this sample, this clonotype turned up a few times. Time point indicated: sample taken at primary tumor resection. This chain links TRBV19 with TRBJ2-4; D gene ambiguous. This receptor was obtained from a male donor with early-stage non-small cell lung cancer. This sample comprised PBMCs, obtained at surgery. The CDR3 loop reads CASTPQSGIGNIQYF. The DNA of the CDR3 is TGTGCCAGTACACCCCAATCGGGTATCGGCAACATTCAGTACTTC.